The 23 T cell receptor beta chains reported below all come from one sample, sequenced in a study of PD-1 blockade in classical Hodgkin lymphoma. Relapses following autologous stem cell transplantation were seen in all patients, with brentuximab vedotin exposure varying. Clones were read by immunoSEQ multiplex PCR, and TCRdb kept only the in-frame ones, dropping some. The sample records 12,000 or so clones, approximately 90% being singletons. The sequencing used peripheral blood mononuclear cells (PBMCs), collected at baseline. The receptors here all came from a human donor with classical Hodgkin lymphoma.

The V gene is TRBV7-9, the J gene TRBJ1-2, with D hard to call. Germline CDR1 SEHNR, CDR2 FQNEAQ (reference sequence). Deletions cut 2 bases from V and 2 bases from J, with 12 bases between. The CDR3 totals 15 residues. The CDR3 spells CASSLPWTENYGYTF. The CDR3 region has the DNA TGTGCCAGCAGCTTACCCTGGACCGAAAACTATGGCTACACCTTC.

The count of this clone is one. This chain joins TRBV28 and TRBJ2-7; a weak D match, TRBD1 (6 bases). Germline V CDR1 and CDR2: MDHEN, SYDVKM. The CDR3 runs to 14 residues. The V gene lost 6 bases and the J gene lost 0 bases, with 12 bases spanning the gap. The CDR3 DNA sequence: TGTGCCAGCAGGGGGACACCGAGCTCCTACGAGCAGTACTTC. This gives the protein CASRGTPSSYEQYF. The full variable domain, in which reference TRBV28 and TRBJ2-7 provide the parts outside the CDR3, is DVKVTQSSRYLVKRTGEKVFLECVQDMDHENMFWYRQDPGLGLRLIYFSYDVKMKEKGDIPEGYSVSREKKERFSLILESASTNQTSMYLCASRGTPSSYEQYFGPGTRLTVT.

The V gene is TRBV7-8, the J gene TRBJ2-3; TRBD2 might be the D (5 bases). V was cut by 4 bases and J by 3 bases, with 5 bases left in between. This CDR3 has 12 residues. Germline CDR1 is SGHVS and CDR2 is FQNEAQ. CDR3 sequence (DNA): TGTGCCAGCAGCTGGGAGACAGATACGCAGTATTTT. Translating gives CASSWETDTQYF.

This CDR3 is CASSLGHTRGPYNEQFF. CDR3 bases: TGTGCCAGCAGCTTAGGACATACTCGCGGTCCCTACAATGAGCAGTTCTTC. The chain couples TRBV11-2 to TRBJ2-1; D remains unclear. The CDR3 consists of 17 residues. CDR1 and CDR2 (germline): SGHAT, FQNNGV. Between the trimmed V and J ends, which lost 1 base and 2 bases, there was a span of 15 bases.

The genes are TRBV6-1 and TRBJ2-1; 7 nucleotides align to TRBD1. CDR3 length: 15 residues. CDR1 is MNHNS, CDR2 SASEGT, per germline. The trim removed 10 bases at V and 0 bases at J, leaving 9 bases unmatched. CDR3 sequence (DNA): TGTGCCACCCGGACAGGTTGGAGCTCCTACAATGAGCAGTTCTTC. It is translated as CATRTGWSSYNEQFF.

The CDR3 loop is CASSESVPKLYQETQYF. In DNA form, the CDR3 reads TGCGCCAGCAGTGAGTCGGTCCCTAAACTGTACCAAGAGACCCAGTACTTC. The chain combines TRBV10-2 with TRBJ2-5, with D uncertain. The germline V gene has CDR1 WSHSY and CDR2 SAAADI. Trimming removed 0 bases from V and 0 bases from J, with 14 bases in between. This CDR3 has 17 amino acids.

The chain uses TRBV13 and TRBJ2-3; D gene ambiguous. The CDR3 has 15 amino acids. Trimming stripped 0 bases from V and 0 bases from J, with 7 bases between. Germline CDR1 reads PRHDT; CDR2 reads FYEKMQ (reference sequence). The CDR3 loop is CASSLGLDSTDTQYF. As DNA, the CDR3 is TGTGCCAGCAGCTTAGGCCTGGACAGCACAGATACGCAGTATTTT.

The DNA of the CDR3 is TGTGCCAGCAGATCAAGCGGGGGGTGGACCGGGGAGCTGTTTTTT. This gives the protein CASRSSGGWTGELFF. The rearrangement uses TRBV2 and TRBJ2-2, with 9 bases lining up with TRBD2. The CDR3 has 15 amino acids. V was pared by 6 bases and J by 5 bases, with 7 bases of the junction left unmatched. CDR1 is SNHLY, CDR2 FYNNEI, per germline.

CDR3 region: CASSLTYYRGTDTQYF. Here the CDR3 DNA reads TGCGCCAGCAGCTTAACTTACTACCGGGGCACAGATACGCAGTATTTT. The J gene is TRBJ2-3, the V gene TRBV5-1; D gene ambiguous. Germline-derived CDR1 and CDR2 are SGHRS and YFSETQ. CDR3 length: 16 amino acids. Trimming pared 2 bases from V and 1 base from J, leaving 14 bases between.

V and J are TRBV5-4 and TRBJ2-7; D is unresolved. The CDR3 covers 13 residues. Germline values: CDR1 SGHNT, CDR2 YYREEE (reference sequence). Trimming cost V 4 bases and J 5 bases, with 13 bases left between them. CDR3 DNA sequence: TGTGCCAGCAGCACTACTCTTCGGGACGAGCAGTACTTC. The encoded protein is CASSTTLRDEQYF.

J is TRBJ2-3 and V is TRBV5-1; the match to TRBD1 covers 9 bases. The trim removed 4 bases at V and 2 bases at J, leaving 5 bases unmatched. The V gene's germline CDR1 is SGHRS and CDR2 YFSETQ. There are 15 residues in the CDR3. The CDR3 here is CASSPDRGDTDTQYF. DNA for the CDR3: TGCGCCAGCAGCCCGGACAGGGGAGACACAGATACGCAGTATTTT.

CDR3 bases: TGTGCCAGTAGTGAAACCGGGACTAGGGCGCAGTATTTT. It encodes CASSETGTRAQYF. The rearrangement uses TRBV19 and TRBJ2-3, with 8 bases fitting TRBD2. Germline CDR1 and CDR2: LNHDA and SQIVND (reference sequence). Trimming removed 5 bases from V and 10 bases from J; junction bases left unmatched: 8. The CDR3 has 13 residues.

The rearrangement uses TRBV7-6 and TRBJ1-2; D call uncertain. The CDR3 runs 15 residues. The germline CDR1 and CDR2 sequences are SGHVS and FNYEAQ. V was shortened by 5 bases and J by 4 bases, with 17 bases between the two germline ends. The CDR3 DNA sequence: TGTGCCAGCAGCCGGAATGGGGAAATTTCCTATGGCTACACCTTC. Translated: CASSRNGEISYGYTF.

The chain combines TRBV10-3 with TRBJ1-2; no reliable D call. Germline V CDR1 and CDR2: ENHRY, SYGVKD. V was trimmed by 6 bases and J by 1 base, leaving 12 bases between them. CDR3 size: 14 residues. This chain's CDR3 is CAIRLQKGNYGYTF. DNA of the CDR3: TGTGCCATCAGGCTACAGAAAGGTAACTATGGCTACACCTTC.

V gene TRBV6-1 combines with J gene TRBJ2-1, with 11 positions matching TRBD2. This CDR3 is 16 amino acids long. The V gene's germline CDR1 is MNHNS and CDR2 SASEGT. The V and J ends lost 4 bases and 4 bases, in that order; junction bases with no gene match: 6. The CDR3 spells CASSARRTSGYNEQFF. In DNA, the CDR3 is TGTGCCAGCAGTGCCCGGCGGACTAGCGGGTACAATGAGCAGTTCTTC.

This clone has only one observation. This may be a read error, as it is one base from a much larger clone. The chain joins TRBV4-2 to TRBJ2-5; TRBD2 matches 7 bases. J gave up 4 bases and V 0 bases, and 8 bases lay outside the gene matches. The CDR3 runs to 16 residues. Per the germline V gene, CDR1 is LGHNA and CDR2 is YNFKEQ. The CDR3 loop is CASSQDLKRGGETQYF. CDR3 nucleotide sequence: TGTGCCAGCAGCCAAGATCTGAAGCGGGGCGGAGAGACCCAGTACTTC.

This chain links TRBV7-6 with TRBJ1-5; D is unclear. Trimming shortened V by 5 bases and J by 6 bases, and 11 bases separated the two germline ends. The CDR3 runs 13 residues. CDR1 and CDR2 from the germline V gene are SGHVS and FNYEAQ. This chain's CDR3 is CASSGGISQPQHF. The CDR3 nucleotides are TGTGCCAGCAGCGGAGGGATCTCTCAGCCCCAGCATTTT.

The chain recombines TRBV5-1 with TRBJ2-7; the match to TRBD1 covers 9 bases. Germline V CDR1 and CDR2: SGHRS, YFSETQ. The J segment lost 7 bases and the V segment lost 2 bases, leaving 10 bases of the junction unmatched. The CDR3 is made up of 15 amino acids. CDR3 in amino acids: CASSFGQGTRWEQYF. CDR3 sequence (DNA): TGCGCCAGCAGCTTCGGACAGGGGACCCGGTGGGAGCAGTACTTC.

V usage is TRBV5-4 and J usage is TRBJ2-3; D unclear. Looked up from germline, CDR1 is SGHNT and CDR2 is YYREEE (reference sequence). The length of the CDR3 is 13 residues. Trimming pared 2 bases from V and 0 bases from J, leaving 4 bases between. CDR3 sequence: CASSFSSTDTQYF. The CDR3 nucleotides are TGTGCCAGCAGCTTCAGTAGCACAGATACGCAGTATTTT.

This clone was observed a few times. The CDR3 reads CASRAGQGSYEQYF. CDR3 nucleotide sequence: TGTGCCAGCAGGGCAGGACAGGGGTCCTACGAGCAGTACTTC. The chain couples TRBV25-1 to TRBJ2-7; 9 nucleotides agree with TRBD1. After removal of 6 bases from V and 1 base from J, the junction contained 4 bases not matched to a gene. CDR1 is MGHDK, CDR2 SYGVNS, per germline. CDR3 length equals 14 residues.

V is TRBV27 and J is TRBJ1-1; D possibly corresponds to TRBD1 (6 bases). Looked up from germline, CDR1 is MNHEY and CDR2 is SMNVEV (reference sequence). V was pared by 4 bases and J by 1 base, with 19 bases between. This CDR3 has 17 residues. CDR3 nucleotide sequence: TGTGCCAGCAGTTCCTTACAGGGTAGAGGGGGGAACACTGAAGCTTTCTTT. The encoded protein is CASSSLQGRGGNTEAFF.

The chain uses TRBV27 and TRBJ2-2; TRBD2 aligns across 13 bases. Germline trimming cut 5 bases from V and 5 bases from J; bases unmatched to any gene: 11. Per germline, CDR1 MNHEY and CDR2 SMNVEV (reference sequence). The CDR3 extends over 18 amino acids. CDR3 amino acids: CASSPRRLAGGLTGELFF. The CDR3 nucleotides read TGTGCCAGCAGTCCACGAAGACTAGCGGGGGGACTTACCGGGGAGCTGTTTTTT.

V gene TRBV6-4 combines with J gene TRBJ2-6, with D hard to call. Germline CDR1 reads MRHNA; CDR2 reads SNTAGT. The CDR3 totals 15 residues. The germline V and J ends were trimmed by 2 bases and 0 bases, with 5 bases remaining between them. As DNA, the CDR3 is TGTGCCAGCAGTGACAGGGCCTCTGGGGCCAACGTCCTGACTTTC. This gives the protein CASSDRASGANVLTF.